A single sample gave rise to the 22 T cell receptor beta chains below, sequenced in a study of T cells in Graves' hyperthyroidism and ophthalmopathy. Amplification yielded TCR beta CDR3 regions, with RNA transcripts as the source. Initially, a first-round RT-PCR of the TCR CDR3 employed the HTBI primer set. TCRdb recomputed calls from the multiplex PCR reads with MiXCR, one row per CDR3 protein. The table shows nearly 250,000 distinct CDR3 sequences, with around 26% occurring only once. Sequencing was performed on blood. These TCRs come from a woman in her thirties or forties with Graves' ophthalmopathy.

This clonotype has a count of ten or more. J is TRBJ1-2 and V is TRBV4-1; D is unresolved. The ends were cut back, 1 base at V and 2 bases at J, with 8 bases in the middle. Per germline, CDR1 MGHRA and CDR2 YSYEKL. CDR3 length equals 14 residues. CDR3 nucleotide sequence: TGCGCCAGCAGCCAAGGTAACGGAAACTATGGCTACACCTTC. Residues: CASSQGNGNYGYTF.

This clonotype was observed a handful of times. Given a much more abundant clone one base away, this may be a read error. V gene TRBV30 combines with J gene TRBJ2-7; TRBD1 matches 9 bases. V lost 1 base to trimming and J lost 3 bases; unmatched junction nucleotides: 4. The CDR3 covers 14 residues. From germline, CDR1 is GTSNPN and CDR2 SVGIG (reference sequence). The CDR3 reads CAWSAGTGIYEQYF. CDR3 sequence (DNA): TGTGCCTGGAGTGCCGGGACAGGGATCTACGAGCAGTACTTC.

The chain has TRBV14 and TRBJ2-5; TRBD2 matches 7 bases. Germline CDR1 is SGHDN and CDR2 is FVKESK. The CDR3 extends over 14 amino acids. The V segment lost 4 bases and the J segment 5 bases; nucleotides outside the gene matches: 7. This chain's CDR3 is CASSRTSNPETQYF. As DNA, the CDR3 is TGTGCCAGCAGCCGGACTAGTAACCCCGAGACCCAGTACTTC.

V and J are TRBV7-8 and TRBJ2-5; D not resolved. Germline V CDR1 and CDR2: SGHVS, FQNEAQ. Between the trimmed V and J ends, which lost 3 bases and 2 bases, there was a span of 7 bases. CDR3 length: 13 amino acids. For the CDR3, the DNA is TGTGCCAGCAGCTTTGCAGGACAAGAGACCCAGTACTTC. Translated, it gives CASSFAGQETQYF.

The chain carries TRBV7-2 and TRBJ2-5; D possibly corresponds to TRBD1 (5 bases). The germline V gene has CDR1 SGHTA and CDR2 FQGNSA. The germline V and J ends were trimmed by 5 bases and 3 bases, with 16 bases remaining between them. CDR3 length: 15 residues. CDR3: CASSQGWVGEETQYF. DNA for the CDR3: TGTGCCAGCAGCCAGGGCTGGGTCGGAGAAGAGACCCAGTACTTC.

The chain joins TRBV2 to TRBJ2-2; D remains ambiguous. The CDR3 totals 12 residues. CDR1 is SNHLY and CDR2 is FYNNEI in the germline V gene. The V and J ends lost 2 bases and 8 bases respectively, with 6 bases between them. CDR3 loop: CASSEWRGELFF. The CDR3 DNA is TGTGCCAGCAGTGAATGGCGGGGGGAGCTGTTTTTT.

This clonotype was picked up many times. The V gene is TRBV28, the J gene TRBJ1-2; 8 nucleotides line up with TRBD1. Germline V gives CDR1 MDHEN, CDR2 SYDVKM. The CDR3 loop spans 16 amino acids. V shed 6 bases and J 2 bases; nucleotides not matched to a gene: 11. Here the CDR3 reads CASRSTGDQGNYGYTF. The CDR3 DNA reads TGTGCCAGCAGGTCGACAGGGGATCAGGGAAACTATGGCTACACCTTC.

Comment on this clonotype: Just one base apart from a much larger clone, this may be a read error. CDR3 residues: CANQRAGGREETQYF. The CDR3 bases are TGTGCCAACCAGAGGGCTGGCGGGAGGGAAGAGACCCAGTACTTC. The V and J genes are TRBV2 and TRBJ2-5; TRBD2 agrees at 9 bases. The CDR3 is 15 residues long. In germline, CDR1 is SNHLY, CDR2 FYNNEI. Trimming cost V 10 bases and J 3 bases; bases outside gene matches: 12.

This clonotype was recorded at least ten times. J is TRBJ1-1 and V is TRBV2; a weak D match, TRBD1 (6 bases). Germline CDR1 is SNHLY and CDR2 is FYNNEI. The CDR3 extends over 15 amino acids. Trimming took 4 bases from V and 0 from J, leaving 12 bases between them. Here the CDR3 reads CASSADRSMNTEAFF. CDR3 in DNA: TGTGCCAGCAGTGCGGACAGAAGTATGAACACTGAAGCTTTCTTT.

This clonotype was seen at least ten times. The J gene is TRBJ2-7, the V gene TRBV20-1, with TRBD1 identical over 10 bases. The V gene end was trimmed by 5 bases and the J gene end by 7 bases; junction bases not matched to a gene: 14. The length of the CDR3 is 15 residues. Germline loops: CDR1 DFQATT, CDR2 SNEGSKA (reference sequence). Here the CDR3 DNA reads TGCAGTGCTGGTACCGGGACAGGGGTCCCGAAGGAGCAGTACTTC. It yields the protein CSAGTGTGVPKEQYF.

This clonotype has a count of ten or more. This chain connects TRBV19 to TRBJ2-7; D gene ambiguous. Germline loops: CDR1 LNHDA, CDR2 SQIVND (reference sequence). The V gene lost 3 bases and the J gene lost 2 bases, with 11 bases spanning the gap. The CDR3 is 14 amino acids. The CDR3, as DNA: TGTGCCAGTAGTATCGACATGCCAACCTACGAGCAGTACTTC. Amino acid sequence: CASSIDMPTYEQYF.

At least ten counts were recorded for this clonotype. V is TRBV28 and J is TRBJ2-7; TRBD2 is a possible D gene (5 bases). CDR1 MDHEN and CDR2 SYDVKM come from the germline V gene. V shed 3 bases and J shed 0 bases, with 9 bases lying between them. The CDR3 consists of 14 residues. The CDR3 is CASSFLGSSYEQYF. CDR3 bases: TGTGCCAGCAGTTTCCTAGGGAGCTCCTACGAGCAGTACTTC.

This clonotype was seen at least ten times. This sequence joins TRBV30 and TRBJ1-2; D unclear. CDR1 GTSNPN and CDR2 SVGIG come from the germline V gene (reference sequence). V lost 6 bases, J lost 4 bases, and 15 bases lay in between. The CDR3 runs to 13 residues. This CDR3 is CACLGRRVYGYTF. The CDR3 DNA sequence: TGTGCCTGTCTTGGACGGAGGGTCTATGGCTACACCTTC.

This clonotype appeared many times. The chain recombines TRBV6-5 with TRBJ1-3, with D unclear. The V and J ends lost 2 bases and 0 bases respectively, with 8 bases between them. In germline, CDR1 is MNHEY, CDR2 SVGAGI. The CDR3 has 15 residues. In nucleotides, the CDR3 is TGTGCCAGCAGTTACCTGGCTTTCTCTGGAAACACCATATATTTT. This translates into CASSYLAFSGNTIYF.

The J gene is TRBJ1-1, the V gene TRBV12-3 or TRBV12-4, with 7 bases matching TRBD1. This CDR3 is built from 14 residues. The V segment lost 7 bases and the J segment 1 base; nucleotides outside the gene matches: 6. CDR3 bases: TGTGCCAGCAAATCGACAGGGTCGAACACTGAAGCTTTCTTT. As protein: CASKSTGSNTEAFF.

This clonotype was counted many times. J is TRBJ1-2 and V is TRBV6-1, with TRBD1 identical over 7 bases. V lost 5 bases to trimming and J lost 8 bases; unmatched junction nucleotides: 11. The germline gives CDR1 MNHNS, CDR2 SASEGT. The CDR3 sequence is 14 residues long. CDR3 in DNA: TGTGCCAGCAGTAGGGACAGCCAGCCACGGGGCTACACCTTC. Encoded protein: CASSRDSQPRGYTF.

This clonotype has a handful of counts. CDR3 protein: CASARSGGATNGGELFF. Here the CDR3 DNA reads TGTGCTAGTGCTCGTAGCGGGGGGGCCACGAACGGCGGGGAGCTGTTTTTT. The chain employs TRBV12-5 and TRBJ2-2, with 11 bases aligning to TRBD2. From germline, CDR1 is LGHNT and CDR2 FRNRAP. The J segment lost 7 bases and the V segment lost 7 bases, leaving 14 bases of the junction unmatched. The CDR3 length is 17 residues.

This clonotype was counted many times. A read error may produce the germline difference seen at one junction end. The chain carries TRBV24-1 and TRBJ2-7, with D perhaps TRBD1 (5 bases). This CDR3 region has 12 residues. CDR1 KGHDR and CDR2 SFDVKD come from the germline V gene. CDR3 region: CTTRESSYEQYF. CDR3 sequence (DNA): TGTACCACCAGGGAAAGCTCCTACGAGCAGTACTTC.

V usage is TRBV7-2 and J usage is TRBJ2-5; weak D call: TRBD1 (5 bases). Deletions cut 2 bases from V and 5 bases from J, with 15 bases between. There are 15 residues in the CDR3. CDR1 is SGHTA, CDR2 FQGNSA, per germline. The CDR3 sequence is CASSLQGLAGETQYF. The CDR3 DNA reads TGTGCCAGCAGCTTACAGGGTTTGGCTGGCGAGACCCAGTACTTC.

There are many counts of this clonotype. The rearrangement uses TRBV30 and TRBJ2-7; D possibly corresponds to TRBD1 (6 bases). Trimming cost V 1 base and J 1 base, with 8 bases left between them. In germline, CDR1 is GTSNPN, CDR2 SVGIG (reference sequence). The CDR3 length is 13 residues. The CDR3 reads CAWSAGQSYEQYF. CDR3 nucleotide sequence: TGTGCCTGGAGTGCCGGACAGTCCTACGAGCAGTACTTC.

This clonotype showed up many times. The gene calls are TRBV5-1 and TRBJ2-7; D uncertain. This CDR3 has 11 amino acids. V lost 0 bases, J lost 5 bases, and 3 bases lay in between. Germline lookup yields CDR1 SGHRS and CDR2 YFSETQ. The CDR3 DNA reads TGCGCCAGCAGCTTGGAAAACGAGCAGTACTTC. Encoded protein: CASSLENEQYF.

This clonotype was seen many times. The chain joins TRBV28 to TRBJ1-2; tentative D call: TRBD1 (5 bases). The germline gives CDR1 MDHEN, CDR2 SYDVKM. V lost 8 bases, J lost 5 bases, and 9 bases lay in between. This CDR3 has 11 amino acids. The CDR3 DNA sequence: TGTGCCAGCCGGGGGGGTTATGGCTACACCTTC. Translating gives CASRGGYGYTF.